Listed below are T cell receptor beta chains from one sample, sequenced in a study of Ad26.COV2.S vaccination and SARS-CoV-2 variants. The assay was immunoSEQ multiplex PCR, and TCRdb's table has in-frame clones only and misses some. The sample contains around 450,000 clones, 90% of which appear only once. This sample comprised peripheral blood, obtained in a trial of Ad26.COV2.S vaccine versus placebo. All receptors derive from a person between 18 and 65 years old who received the Ad26.COV2.S COVID-19 vaccine or a placebo. CDR3s include the opening cysteine and the closing phenylalanine or tryptophan. The order of the fields is clone size, J gene, V gene, CDR3 length, D gene, CDR3 protein, CDR3 DNA. D genes are given only for firm matches. Not all rows give a size; the values are once, few, many and, for expanded clones, a class.

clone size: NA
J gene: TRBJ2-3
V gene: TRBV2
CDR3 length: 17
D gene: NA
CDR3 protein: CASSEGRTTRSTDTQYF
CDR3 DNA: TGTGCCAGCAGTGAAGGGAGGACAACCCGAAGCACAGATACGCAGTATTTT

clone size: NA
J gene: TRBJ2-1
V gene: TRBV6-2/TRBV6-3
CDR3 length: 19
D gene: TRBD2
CDR3 protein: CASSYSGLAGTISYNEQFF
CDR3 DNA: TGTGCCAGCAGTTACTCCGGACTAGCGGGAACTATATCCTACAATGAGCAGTTCTTC

clone size: NA
J gene: TRBJ2-1
V gene: TRBV6-1
CDR3 length: 15
D gene: NA
CDR3 protein: CASSERGSSYNEQFF
CDR3 DNA: TGTGCCAGCAGTGAGCGGGGAAGCTCCTACAATGAGCAGTTCTTC

clone size: NA
J gene: TRBJ2-3
V gene: TRBV7-2
CDR3 length: 18
D gene: TRBD2
CDR3 protein: CASSLRRLAAFPGDTQYF
CDR3 DNA: TGTGCCAGCAGCTTAAGGCGCCTAGCGGCCTTCCCCGGGGATACGCAGTATTTT

clone size: NA
J gene: TRBJ2-7
V gene: TRBV10-3
CDR3 length: 13
D gene: NA
CDR3 protein: CAISGADSYEQYF
CDR3 DNA: TGTGCCATCAGCGGGGCGGATTCCTACGAGCAGTACTTC

clone size: NA
J gene: TRBJ2-1
V gene: TRBV5-1
CDR3 length: 15
D gene: TRBD2
CDR3 protein: CASSQGLAGYYEQFF
CDR3 DNA: TGCGCCAGCAGCCAGGGACTAGCGGGATATTATGAGCAGTTCTTC

clone size: NA
J gene: TRBJ2-7
V gene: TRBV7-8
CDR3 length: 16
D gene: TRBD1
CDR3 protein: CASSLALRQGAGEQYF
CDR3 DNA: TGTGCCAGCAGCTTAGCGTTGCGGCAGGGGGCTGGAGAGCAGTACTTC

clone size: NA
J gene: TRBJ1-4
V gene: TRBV4-3
CDR3 length: 18
D gene: TRBD1
CDR3 protein: CASSQEIGDRGQGEKLFF
CDR3 DNA: TGCGCCAGCAGCCAAGAAATCGGCGACAGGGGGCAGGGAGAAAAACTGTTTTTT

clone size: once
J gene: TRBJ2-3
V gene: TRBV11-2
CDR3 length: 16
D gene: NA
CDR3 protein: CASSPAPRGSTDTQYF
CDR3 DNA: TGTGCCAGCAGCCCCGCCCCCCGGGGAAGCACAGATACGCAGTATTTT

clone size: NA
J gene: TRBJ1-1
V gene: TRBV19
CDR3 length: 12
D gene: NA
CDR3 protein: CASRKGMAEAFF
CDR3 DNA: TGTGCCAGTAGGAAGGGGATGGCTGAAGCTTTCTTT

clone size: NA
J gene: TRBJ2-1
V gene: TRBV6-2/TRBV6-3
CDR3 length: 15
D gene: NA
CDR3 protein: CASSRDLGPYNEQFF
CDR3 DNA: TGTGCCAGCAGCCGGGACCTAGGGCCCTACAATGAGCAGTTCTTC

clone size: NA
J gene: TRBJ1-1
V gene: TRBV2
CDR3 length: 16
D gene: TRBD1
CDR3 protein: CASRHRTGGAGTEAFF
CDR3 DNA: TGTGCCAGCAGGCACCGGACAGGGGGCGCGGGTACTGAAGCTTTCTTT

clone size: few
J gene: TRBJ1-5
V gene: TRBV12-5
CDR3 length: 14
D gene: NA
CDR3 protein: CASGPRTENQPQHF
CDR3 DNA: TGTGCTAGTGGTCCCCGGACGGAGAATCAGCCCCAGCATTTT

clone size: NA
J gene: TRBJ1-2
V gene: TRBV4-3
CDR3 length: 17
D gene: NA
CDR3 protein: CASSQDRGNLNNYGYTF
CDR3 DNA: TGCGCCAGCAGCCAAGATAGGGGGAACCTCAATAACTATGGCTACACCTTC

clone size: NA
J gene: TRBJ2-7
V gene: TRBV19
CDR3 length: 15
D gene: TRBD2
CDR3 protein: CASSIGLAVTYEQYF
CDR3 DNA: TGTGCCAGTAGTATAGGGCTAGCGGTAACCTACGAGCAGTACTTC

clone size: NA
J gene: TRBJ2-7
V gene: TRBV20-1
CDR3 length: 11
D gene: NA
CDR3 protein: CSARDSYEQYF
CDR3 DNA: TGCAGTGCTCGAGACAGCTACGAGCAGTACTTC

clone size: NA
J gene: TRBJ2-3
V gene: TRBV9
CDR3 length: 16
D gene: NA
CDR3 protein: CASSVLSREGTDTQYF
CDR3 DNA: TGTGCCAGCAGCGTTTTATCCAGGGAAGGTACAGATACGCAGTATTTT

clone size: NA
J gene: TRBJ2-3
V gene: TRBV3-1/TRBV3-2
CDR3 length: 15
D gene: TRBD2
CDR3 protein: CASSPPGLGPDTQYF
CDR3 DNA: TGTGCCAGCAGCCCCCCGGGACTAGGGCCAGATACGCAGTATTTT

clone size: NA
J gene: TRBJ2-3
V gene: TRBV18
CDR3 length: 14
D gene: NA
CDR3 protein: CASSPRQGTDTQYF
CDR3 DNA: TGTGCCAGCTCACCAAGGCAGGGCACAGATACGCAGTATTTT

clone size: NA
J gene: TRBJ2-7
V gene: TRBV24-1
CDR3 length: 14
D gene: NA
CDR3 protein: CATSEATGNYEQYF
CDR3 DNA: TGTGCCACCAGTGAGGCCACAGGGAACTACGAGCAGTACTTC

clone size: NA
J gene: TRBJ1-5
V gene: TRBV28
CDR3 length: 17
D gene: TRBD1
CDR3 protein: CASSFGTGPVSNQPQHF
CDR3 DNA: TGTGCCAGCAGTTTCGGGACAGGACCCGTTAGCAATCAGCCCCAGCATTTT

clone size: NA
J gene: TRBJ2-5
V gene: TRBV4-3
CDR3 length: 17
D gene: NA
CDR3 protein: CASSQDRDGLDQETQYF
CDR3 DNA: TGCGCCAGCAGCCAAGATAGGGACGGTCTAGACCAAGAGACCCAGTACTTC

clone size: NA
J gene: TRBJ1-2
V gene: TRBV7-2
CDR3 length: 14
D gene: TRBD1
CDR3 protein: CASSAQGGGYGYTF
CDR3 DNA: TGTGCCAGCAGCGCCCAGGGGGGGGGCTATGGCTACACCTTC

clone size: NA
J gene: TRBJ2-7
V gene: TRBV21-1
CDR3 length: 15
D gene: NA
CDR3 protein: CASSNPYLAAYEQYF
CDR3 DNA: TGTGCCAGCAGCAATCCGTATCTAGCGGCCTACGAGCAGTACTTC

clone size: NA
J gene: TRBJ2-1
V gene: TRBV7-2
CDR3 length: 17
D gene: NA
CDR3 protein: CASSLVRQSRSYNEQFF
CDR3 DNA: TGTGCCAGCAGCTTAGTTCGACAAAGTCGCTCCTACAATGAGCAGTTCTTC

clone size: NA
J gene: TRBJ2-7
V gene: TRBV12-3/TRBV12-4
CDR3 length: 12
D gene: NA
CDR3 protein: CASSLVRSEQYF
CDR3 DNA: TGTGCCAGCAGTTTAGTTCGTTCCGAGCAGTACTTC

clone size: NA
J gene: TRBJ2-7
V gene: TRBV29-1
CDR3 length: 13
D gene: NA
CDR3 protein: CSPGLPGHYEQYF
CDR3 DNA: TGCAGCCCAGGTTTGCCGGGACATTACGAGCAGTACTTC

clone size: NA
J gene: TRBJ2-7
V gene: TRBV11-2
CDR3 length: 12
D gene: NA
CDR3 protein: CASSFGVTGPHF
CDR3 DNA: TGTGCCAGCAGCTTTGGAGTGACAGGTCCCCACTTC

clone size: few
J gene: TRBJ1-5
V gene: TRBV19
CDR3 length: 14
D gene: NA
CDR3 protein: CASSGLGRNQPQHF
CDR3 DNA: TGTGCCAGTTCAGGGCTCGGGCGGAATCAGCCCCAGCATTTT

clone size: once
J gene: TRBJ1-1
V gene: TRBV30
CDR3 length: 11
D gene: NA
CDR3 protein: CAWRTNTEAFF
CDR3 DNA: TGTGCCTGGAGGACGAACACTGAAGCTTTCTTT

clone size: NA
J gene: TRBJ1-4
V gene: TRBV28
CDR3 length: 14
D gene: NA
CDR3 protein: CASSFDTGTGKLFF
CDR3 DNA: TGTGCCAGCAGTTTTGACACAGGAACAGGAAAACTGTTTTTT

clone size: NA
J gene: TRBJ2-3
V gene: TRBV5-1
CDR3 length: 14
D gene: NA
CDR3 protein: CASSSGESTDTQYF
CDR3 DNA: TGCGCCAGCAGCTCGGGAGAAAGCACAGATACGCAGTATTTT

clone size: NA
J gene: TRBJ2-1
V gene: TRBV4-1
CDR3 length: 16
D gene: NA
CDR3 protein: CASRPEVASSYNEQFF
CDR3 DNA: TGCGCCAGCAGACCAGAGGTAGCGAGCTCCTACAATGAGCAGTTCTTC

clone size: once
J gene: TRBJ1-5
V gene: TRBV29-1
CDR3 length: 13
D gene: NA
CDR3 protein: CIKDSYSNQPQHF
CDR3 DNA: TGCATCAAGGACAGCTATAGCAATCAGCCCCAGCATTTT

clone size: NA
J gene: TRBJ1-1
V gene: TRBV19
CDR3 length: 12
D gene: NA
CDR3 protein: CASIEGTTEAFF
CDR3 DNA: TGTGCCAGTATTGAGGGAACCACTGAAGCTTTCTTT

clone size: once
J gene: TRBJ1-1
V gene: TRBV6-5
CDR3 length: 14
D gene: NA
CDR3 protein: CASSYGTPNTEAFF
CDR3 DNA: TGTGCCAGCAGTTACGGGACTCCAAACACTGAAGCTTTCTTT

clone size: NA
J gene: TRBJ1-6
V gene: TRBV7-8
CDR3 length: 16
D gene: NA
CDR3 protein: CASSLFDSSYNSPLHF
CDR3 DNA: TGTGCCAGCAGCTTATTTGATAGCTCCTATAATTCACCCCTCCACTTT

clone size: NA
J gene: TRBJ1-4
V gene: TRBV11-2
CDR3 length: 15
D gene: TRBD1
CDR3 protein: CASSPDRGRVEKLFF
CDR3 DNA: TGTGCCAGCAGCCCGGACAGGGGGCGAGTTGAAAAACTGTTTTTT

clone size: NA
J gene: TRBJ1-6
V gene: TRBV28
CDR3 length: 14
D gene: TRBD1
CDR3 protein: CASSRQGHNSPLHF
CDR3 DNA: TGTGCCAGCAGCCGACAGGGACATAATTCACCCCTCCACTTT

clone size: NA
J gene: TRBJ2-7
V gene: TRBV28
CDR3 length: 13
D gene: NA
CDR3 protein: CASSSLQVYEQYF
CDR3 DNA: TGTGCCAGCAGTTCCCTACAGGTGTACGAGCAGTACTTC

clone size: NA
J gene: TRBJ1-5
V gene: TRBV9
CDR3 length: 15
D gene: NA
CDR3 protein: CASSVGTGRNQPQHF
CDR3 DNA: TGTGCCAGCAGCGTAGGCACAGGGAGAAATCAGCCCCAGCATTTT

clone size: NA
J gene: TRBJ1-4
V gene: TRBV19
CDR3 length: 17
D gene: NA
CDR3 protein: CASSPPPNHSTNEKLFF
CDR3 DNA: TGTGCCAGTAGTCCCCCCCCGAACCACTCAACTAATGAAAAACTGTTTTTT

clone size: NA
J gene: TRBJ2-7
V gene: TRBV28
CDR3 length: 14
D gene: TRBD1
CDR3 protein: CASSSGTVTYEQYF
CDR3 DNA: TGTGCCAGCAGTTCCGGGACAGTTACCTACGAGCAGTACTTC

clone size: NA
J gene: TRBJ1-1
V gene: TRBV11-2
CDR3 length: 13
D gene: TRBD1
CDR3 protein: CASSLGTGPEAFF
CDR3 DNA: TGTGCCAGCAGCTTAGGGACAGGCCCTGAAGCTTTCTTT

clone size: NA
J gene: TRBJ1-4
V gene: TRBV27
CDR3 length: 14
D gene: NA
CDR3 protein: CASSSYNNNEKLFF
CDR3 DNA: TGTGCCAGCAGTTCGTACAATAACAATGAAAAACTGTTTTTT

clone size: NA
J gene: TRBJ2-1
V gene: TRBV27
CDR3 length: 15
D gene: NA
CDR3 protein: CASSSDSAYYNEQFF
CDR3 DNA: TGTGCCAGCAGTTCGGACAGTGCTTACTACAATGAGCAGTTCTTC

clone size: NA
J gene: TRBJ1-1
V gene: TRBV5-1
CDR3 length: 17
D gene: NA
CDR3 protein: CASSLGRGRFVYTEAFF
CDR3 DNA: TGCGCCAGCAGCTTGGGGCGGGGGCGCTTCGTGTACACTGAAGCTTTCTTT

clone size: NA
J gene: TRBJ1-1
V gene: TRBV28
CDR3 length: 13
D gene: NA
CDR3 protein: CASSYQGRAEAFF
CDR3 DNA: TGTGCCAGCAGTTACCAGGGGCGGGCTGAAGCTTTCTTT

clone size: NA
J gene: TRBJ2-1
V gene: TRBV5-8
CDR3 length: 12
D gene: NA
CDR3 protein: CASSLAGDEQFF
CDR3 DNA: TGTGCCAGCAGCTTGGCCGGGGATGAGCAGTTCTTC

clone size: NA
J gene: TRBJ1-1
V gene: TRBV27
CDR3 length: 14
D gene: NA
CDR3 protein: CASSWRGGGTEAFF
CDR3 DNA: TGTGCCAGCAGTTGGAGAGGGGGTGGTACTGAAGCTTTCTTT

clone size: NA
J gene: TRBJ2-7
V gene: TRBV5-5
CDR3 length: 16
D gene: NA
CDR3 protein: CASTAAGRRTHVNQYF
CDR3 DNA: TGTGCCAGCACCGCTGCCGGACGACGAACCCACGTCAACCAGTACTTC

clone size: NA
J gene: TRBJ2-1
V gene: TRBV6-5
CDR3 length: 15
D gene: NA
CDR3 protein: CASSYGPEAYNEQFF
CDR3 DNA: TGTGCCAGCAGTTACGGCCCGGAAGCCTACAATGAGCAGTTCTTC

clone size: NA
J gene: TRBJ2-7
V gene: TRBV28
CDR3 length: 13
D gene: TRBD1
CDR3 protein: CASSLQGAGEQYF
CDR3 DNA: TGTGCCAGCAGTTTACAGGGGGCCGGCGAGCAGTACTTC